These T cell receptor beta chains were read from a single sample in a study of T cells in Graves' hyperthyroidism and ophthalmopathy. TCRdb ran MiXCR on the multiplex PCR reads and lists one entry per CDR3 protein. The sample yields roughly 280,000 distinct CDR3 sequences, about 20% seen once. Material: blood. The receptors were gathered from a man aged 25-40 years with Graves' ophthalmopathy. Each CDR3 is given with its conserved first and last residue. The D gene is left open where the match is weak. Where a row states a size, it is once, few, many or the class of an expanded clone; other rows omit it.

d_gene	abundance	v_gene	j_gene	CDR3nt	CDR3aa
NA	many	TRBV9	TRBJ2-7	TGTGCCAGCAGCGGGGGACCGTTAAACGAGCAGTACTTC	CASSGGPLNEQYF
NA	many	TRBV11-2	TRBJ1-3	TGTGCCAGCAGCTTAAACACGGGACGGGGAAACACCATATATTTT	CASSLNTGRGNTIYF
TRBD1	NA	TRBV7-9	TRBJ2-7	TGTGCCAGCAGGCCTAGGGACAGGGACCACGAGCAGTACTTC	CASRPRDRDHEQYF
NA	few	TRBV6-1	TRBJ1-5	TGTGCCAGCAGTGAAATACAAGGAGGTAGCAATCAGCCCCAGCATTTT	CASSEIQGGSNQPQHF
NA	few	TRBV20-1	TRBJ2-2	TGCAGTGCCCGCCCCTTTGTCCGAGGGGCGAACACCGGGGAGCTGTTTTTT	CSARPFVRGANTGELFF
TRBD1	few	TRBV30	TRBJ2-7	TGTGCCTGCATCCCGGGACAGGGTGTCTCCTACGAGCAGTACTTC	CACIPGQGVSYEQYF
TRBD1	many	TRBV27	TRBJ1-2	TGTGCCAGCAGTTTAAAGGCTCTACCGGGACAGGGGACGGGAAACTATGGCTACACCTTC	CASSLKALPGQGTGNYGYTF
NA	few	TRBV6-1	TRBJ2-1	TGTGCCAGCAGTGCCGGGACCCCCTCCTACAATGAGCAGTTCTTC	CASSAGTPSYNEQFF
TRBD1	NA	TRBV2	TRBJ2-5	TGTGCCAGCAACTCCGGGACAGGGAGTGGAGAGACCCAGTACTTC	CASNSGTGSGETQYF
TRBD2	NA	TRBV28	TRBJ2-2	TGTGCCAGCAGTCTCCCCTTAGCGGGAGGGCGGGTAGCCGGGGAGCTGTTTTTT	CASSLPLAGGRVAGELFF
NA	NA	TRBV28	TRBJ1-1	TGTGCCAGCAGTTTTGTCCCCGGTGGAGCTTTCTTT	CASSFVPGGAFF
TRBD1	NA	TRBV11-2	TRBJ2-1	TGTGCCAGCAGCTTAGGACAGGGAACCTACGAGCAGTTCTTC	CASSLGQGTYEQFF
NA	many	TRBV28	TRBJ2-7	TGTGCCAGCAGTCCCTGGACACCTTCTTCCTACGAGCAGTACTTC	CASSPWTPSSYEQYF
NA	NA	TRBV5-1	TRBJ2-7	TGCGCCAGAAATCTCTCTACAGTCCACTTAAACTACGAGCAGTACTTC	CARNLSTVHLNYEQYF
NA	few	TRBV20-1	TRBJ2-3	TGCAGCGCACCTGGGACTCCTTACACAGATACGCAGTATTTT	CSAPGTPYTDTQYF
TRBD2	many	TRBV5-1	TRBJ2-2	TGCGCCAGCAGCTGGACTAGCGGACCTAACACCGGGGAGCTGTTTTTT	CASSWTSGPNTGELFF
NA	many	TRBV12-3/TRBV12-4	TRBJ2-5	TGTGCCAGCAGTTTAGGTGCTGGAGGAAAGACCCAGTACTTC	CASSLGAGGKTQYF
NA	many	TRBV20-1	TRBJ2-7	TGCAGTGCTAGCTCCCTCCAGGGACCCCCAGTCGAGCAGTACTTC	CSASSLQGPPVEQYF
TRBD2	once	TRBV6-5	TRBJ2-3	TGTGCCAGCAGTTCGGGTATGGCGGGAGCAGATACGCAGTATTTT	CASSSGMAGADTQYF
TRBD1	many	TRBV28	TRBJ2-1	TGTGCCAGCAGCTTACAGGGGGTGGGTGAGCAGTTCTTC	CASSLQGVGEQFF
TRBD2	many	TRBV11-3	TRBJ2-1	TGTGCCAGCAGCTTGGGACCGGGACTAGCGGGAGGGAGTAATGAGCAGTTCTTC	CASSLGPGLAGGSNEQFF
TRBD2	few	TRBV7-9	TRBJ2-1	TGTGCCAGCAGCCTACTAGCGGGAGGCCATGAGCAGTTCTTC	CASSLLAGGHEQFF
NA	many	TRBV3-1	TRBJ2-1	TGTGCCAGCAGCCGGATATACAATGAGCAGTTCTTC	CASSRIYNEQFF
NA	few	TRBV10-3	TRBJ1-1	TGTGCCATCAGTGAGCATGCGACAGGAGGGACTGAAGCTTTCTTT	CAISEHATGGTEAFF
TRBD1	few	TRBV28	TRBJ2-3	TGTGCCAGCAGTACCGCCGGGACAGGGAGATTGGATACGCAGTATTTT	CASSTAGTGRLDTQYF
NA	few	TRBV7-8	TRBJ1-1	TGTGCCAGCAGCCCTGGTGGGACACCTGAAGCTTTCTTT	CASSPGGTPEAFF
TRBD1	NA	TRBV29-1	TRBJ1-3	TGCAGCGTTGAGGCGGGACAGGGCACTGGAAACACCATATATTTT	CSVEAGQGTGNTIYF
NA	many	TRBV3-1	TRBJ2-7	TGTGCCAGCAGCCAGCCGGGACGGCCCTACGAGCAGTACTTC	CASSQPGRPYEQYF
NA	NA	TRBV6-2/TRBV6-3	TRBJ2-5	TGTGCCAGCAGCTCTGCAGGCTACCAAGAGACCCAGTACTTC	CASSSAGYQETQYF
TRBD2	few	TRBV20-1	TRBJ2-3	TGCAGTGCTTTCGGACTAGGTGCGGCCACAGATACGCAGTATTTT	CSAFGLGAATDTQYF
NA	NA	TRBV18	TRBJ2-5	TGTGCCAGCTCACCTCGCCCGGGACACGGTACGGAGACCCAGTACTTC	CASSPRPGHGTETQYF
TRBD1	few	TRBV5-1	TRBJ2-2	TGCGCCAGCAGAGCGGCAGGGGGCTACCCCGGGGAGCTGTTTTTT	CASRAAGGYPGELFF
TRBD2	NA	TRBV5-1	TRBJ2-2	TGCGCCAGCAGCTTGGAGCCTAGCGGGAGCACCGGGGAGCTGTTTTTT	CASSLEPSGSTGELFF
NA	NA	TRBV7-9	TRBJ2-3	TGTGCCAGCACCGAGGGGCCTAGCACAGATACGCAGTATTTT	CASTEGPSTDTQYF
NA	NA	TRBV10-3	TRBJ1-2	TGTGCCATCAGTGAGTCGATTTTTCAAAGCTATGGCTGCACCTTC	CAISESIFQSYGCTF
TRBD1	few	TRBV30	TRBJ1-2	TGTGCCTGGAGCAGGGGACAGAACTATGGCTACACCTTC	CAWSRGQNYGYTF
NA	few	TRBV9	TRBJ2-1	TGTGCCAGCAGCTTATACCAGGACAATGAGCAGTTCTTC	CASSLYQDNEQFF
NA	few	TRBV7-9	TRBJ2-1	TGTGCCAGCAGCCCCTTTTGGGGCTCCTACAATGAGCAGTTCTTC	CASSPFWGSYNEQFF
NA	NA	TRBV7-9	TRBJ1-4	TGTGCCAGCAGCTTCTCAGGGCGGGAAAAACTGTTTTTT	CASSFSGREKLFF
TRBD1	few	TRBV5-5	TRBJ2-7	TGTGCCAGCAGGAAGGGGACAGACATCTACGAGCAGTACTTC	CASRKGTDIYEQYF
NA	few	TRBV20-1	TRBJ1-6	TGCAGTGCTAGAGACTTCCTACGGGACGGCGAATCACCCCTCCACTTT	CSARDFLRDGESPLHF
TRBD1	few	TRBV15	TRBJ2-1	TGTGCCACCAGCAGAAATGGGGACAGGGGGAGAAATGAGCAGTTCTTC	CATSRNGDRGRNEQFF
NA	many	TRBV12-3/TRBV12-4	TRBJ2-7	TGTGCCAGCAGCGCCACCCACGAGCAGTACTTC	CASSATHEQYF
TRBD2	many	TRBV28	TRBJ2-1	TGTGCCAGCAGTCCTTTGGGGGGGGAATACAATGAGCAGTTCTTC	CASSPLGGEYNEQFF
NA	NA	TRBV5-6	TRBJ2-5	TGTGCCAGCAGCTTGTGGGGCCAGACCTGGGAGACCCAGTACTTC	CASSLWGQTWETQYF
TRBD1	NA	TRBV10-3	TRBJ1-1	TGTGCCTCCGGGACAGGGATAGACACTGAAGCTTTCTTT	CASGTGIDTEAFF
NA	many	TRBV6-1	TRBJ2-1	TGTGCCAGCAGTGAAGATGCTAGCCCGGCCTACAATGAGCAGTTCTTC	CASSEDASPAYNEQFF
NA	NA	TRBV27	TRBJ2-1	TGTGCCAGCAGTACCACTTGGGCTCAGTACAATGAGCAGTTCTTC	CASSTTWAQYNEQFF
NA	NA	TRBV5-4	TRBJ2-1	TGTGCCAGCAGCTTGGGTGGCGCCGGTGGGTTCAATGAGCAGTTCTTC	CASSLGGAGGFNEQFF
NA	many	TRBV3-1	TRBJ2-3	TGTGCCAGCAGCCATGATCTCACGGAATCGCAGTATTTT	CASSHDLTESQYF
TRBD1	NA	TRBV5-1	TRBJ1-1	TGCGCCAGCTCCGGGACAGGGGACCGGAGTGAAGCTTTCTTT	CASSGTGDRSEAFF
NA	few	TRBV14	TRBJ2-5	TGTGCCAGCAGCCAGATGTTCGCAGAGACCCAGTACTTC	CASSQMFAETQYF
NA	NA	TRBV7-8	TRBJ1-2	TGTGCCAGCAGCTTTAATCCTCCGGGAGGGGCGAACTATGGCTACACCTTC	CASSFNPPGGANYGYTF